This T cell receptor beta chain came from a study of cytomegalovirus exposure and HLA in healthy donors. Study observations and caveats: In a later analysis, DRB1 alleles had the most associated TCRs; HLA-C alleles the fewest. Some highly shared sequence variants likely arose as a pipeline artifact. When analyzed later, a missense DCLRE1C variant was found to be linked to TCR beta V- and J-gene trimming. A later analysis found most CMV-associated TCR beta chains apparently HLA-restricted.

In this sample, this clone turned up a few times. What it binds is unknown. V lost 5 bases, J lost 3 bases, and 5 bases stayed unmatched. Germline V gene data show CDR1 as MRHNA and CDR2 as SNTAGT. The CDR3 spans 14 residues. PCR amplification relied on 60 Vbeta primers (plus 13 Jbeta primers). Sequenced by immunoSEQ multiplex PCR; TCRdb stores in-frame clones only, minus some. Of tens of thousands of clones in the sample, 70% were seen once. The chain has TRBV6-4 and TRBJ2-7, with 9 bases that match TRBD2. Sequencing was done on a sample of PBMCs. The receptor comes from a woman in her forties or fifties in good health and CMV-seropositive. The CDR3 loop reads CASSSGTSYYEQYF. The CDR3 DNA is TGTGCCAGCAGTTCCGGGACTAGCTACTACGAGCAGTACTTC.